Presented here are 25 T cell receptor beta chains from one specimen sequenced in a study of blood T cell repertoires in COVID-19. The repertoire was sequenced with immunoSEQ multiplex PCR; TCRdb's copy has only in-frame clones and lacks some. The data contain fewer than 200,000 clones, approximately 84% of them seen just once; the ten biggest clones take up less than 9%. Sequences were obtained from peripheral blood. All receptors come from a middle-aged man who had recovered from COVID-19.

The J gene is TRBJ1-1, the V gene TRBV15, with D possibly matching TRBD1 (6 bases). Germline CDR1 reads LNHNV; CDR2 reads YYDKDF (reference sequence). Trimming took off 5 bases at V and 1 base at J, with 8 bases between the two ends. This CDR3 region has 13 residues. The CDR3 DNA reads TGTGCCACCAGCCCGACAGGGAACACTGAAGCTTTCTTT. Protein: CATSPTGNTEAFF.

This clone was seen once. This chain joins TRBV30 and TRBJ2-1; weak D call: TRBD2 (6 bases). With 5 bases removed from V and 8 bases from J, the gap between germline ends came to 13 bases. CDR1 GTSNPN and CDR2 SVGIG come from the germline V gene (reference sequence). The CDR3 loop spans 12 amino acids. The CDR3 reads CAWEEGIYEQFF. The CDR3 coding sequence is TGTGCCTGGGAGGAGGGCATCTATGAGCAGTTCTTC.

Notes on this clone: In the same sample, other DNA sequences code for this CDR3. This rearrangement joins TRBV29-1 to TRBJ2-1; 7 bases fit TRBD1. From germline, CDR1 is SQVTM and CDR2 ANQGSEA. This CDR3 has 13 amino acids. The J segment lost 5 bases and the V segment lost 3 bases, leaving 4 bases of the junction unmatched. Here the CDR3 DNA reads TGCAGCGTTGAGGGGACAGTAGACAATGAGCAGTTCTTC. Its translation: CSVEGTVDNEQFF.

This chain uses TRBV24-1 with TRBJ2-1; TRBD2 agrees at 8 bases. Germline CDR1 and CDR2: KGHDR and SFDVKD. The CDR3 consists of 16 residues. Trimming removed 5 bases from V and 12 bases from J; junction bases left unmatched: 17. CDR3 region: CATSGPDSGNPHGQFF. In DNA, the CDR3 is TGTGCCACCAGTGGACCCGATAGCGGGAACCCTCACGGGCAGTTCTTC.

The chain joins TRBV4-1 to TRBJ2-3, with 9 bases lining up with TRBD2. Looked up from germline, CDR1 is MGHRA and CDR2 is YSYEKL. This CDR3 comprises 15 residues. V gave up 4 bases and J gave up 2 bases; unmatched junction bases: 4. The CDR3 sequence is CASSRGLATTDTQYF. The CDR3 bases are TGCGCCAGCAGCCGAGGACTAGCGACCACAGATACGCAGTATTTT.

This clone has just one count. The chain uses TRBV4-3 and TRBJ1-2; TRBD1 might be the D (5 bases). Germline-derived CDR1 and CDR2 are LGHNA and YSLEER. The CDR3 has 15 amino acids. V lost 0 bases to trimming and J lost 7 bases, with 15 bases between them. This CDR3 reads CASSQDRRGFGGYTF. The CDR3 nucleotides are TGCGCCAGCAGCCAAGATAGGCGGGGGTTCGGTGGCTACACCTTC.

By sample share, this clone is medium-sized. J is TRBJ2-1 and V is TRBV6-4; maybe TRBD2 (5 bases). V was trimmed by 0 bases and J by 6 bases, leaving 9 bases between them. This CDR3 has 14 residues. CDR1 is MRHNA and CDR2 is SNTAGT in the germline V gene. The CDR3 DNA reads as TGTGCCAGCAGTGACTCTTGGGAGAGCAATGAGCAGTTCTTC. Translating it yields CASSDSWESNEQFF.

The count of this clone is one. The chain uses TRBV6-5 and TRBJ2-3; the D is unclear. V dropped 6 bases and J dropped 1 base, with 8 bases sitting between them. The CDR3 is 13 amino acids. Germline CDR1 reads MNHEY; CDR2 reads SVGAGI. In DNA form, the CDR3 reads TGTGCCAGCAGGGGTCGGGGCACAGATACGCAGTATTTT. Protein product: CASRGRGTDTQYF.

The chain has TRBV30 and TRBJ2-3, with 7 nucleotides matching TRBD2. The CDR3 covers 15 residues. Germline V lookup: CDR1 GTSNPN, CDR2 SVGIG (reference sequence). Trimming at V came to 2 bases and at J to 0 bases, leaving 5 bases not matched to a gene. CDR3 amino acids: CAWSSSGTSTDTQYF. The CDR3 DNA reads as TGTGCCTGGAGTTCTAGCGGTACTAGCACAGATACGCAGTATTTT.

The chain uses TRBV5-8 and TRBJ1-6, with a tentative D call TRBD1 (6 bases). The CDR3 covers 15 residues. Germline loops: CDR1 SGHTS, CDR2 YDEGEE. Trimming stripped 4 bases from V and 5 bases from J, with 13 bases between. CDR3 protein: CASSTPGQNNSPLHF. CDR3 DNA: TGTGCCAGCAGCACACCGGGACAAAATAATTCACCCCTCCACTTT.

The V and J genes are TRBV4-1 and TRBJ2-7; D is perhaps TRBD1 (6 bases). The V gene lost 0 bases and the J gene lost 2 bases, with 11 bases spanning the gap. The CDR3 has 15 residues. Per germline, CDR1 MGHRA and CDR2 YSYEKL. The CDR3 here is CASSQDQGTTYEQYF. The CDR3 DNA reads as TGCGCCAGCAGCCAAGATCAGGGGACAACCTACGAGCAGTACTTC.

This sequence joins TRBV4-2 and TRBJ2-1, with 7 positions matching TRBD1. J lost 8 bases, V lost 1 base, and 8 bases had no gene match. Germline V CDR1 and CDR2: LGHNA, YNFKEQ. This CDR3 contains 15 residues. CDR3 bases: TGTGCCAGCAGCCAAGGAGCACAGGGGCAGGATGAGCAGTTCTTC. Translating gives CASSQGAQGQDEQFF.

The V gene is TRBV14, the J gene TRBJ2-7; no reliable D call. V was pared by 0 bases and J by 4 bases, with 7 bases between. The CDR3 length is 13 residues. CDR1 and CDR2 (germline): SGHDN, FVKESK. The CDR3 reads CASSQDSGYEQYF. In DNA, the CDR3 is TGTGCCAGCAGCCAAGATTCGGGTTACGAGCAGTACTTC. Supplemented by reference TRBV14 and TRBJ2-7, the full variable domain reads EAGVTQFPSHSVIEKGQTVTLRCDPISGHDNLYWYRRVMGKEIKFLLHFVKESKQDESGMPNNRFLAERTGGTYSTLKVQPAELEDSGVYFCASSQDSGYEQYFGPGTRLTVT.

This chain uses TRBV7-2 with TRBJ1-4; 7 nucleotides line up with TRBD1. The germline V gene has CDR1 SGHTA and CDR2 FQGNSA. Unmatched junction bases numbered 8, after V lost 1 base and J lost 3 bases. The CDR3 totals 17 residues. This CDR3 reads CASSLVGGGASNEKLFF. CDR3 bases: TGTGCCAGCAGCTTAGTCGGAGGGGGCGCTTCTAATGAAAAACTGTTTTTT.

The rearrangement uses TRBV6-1 and TRBJ2-2, with 8 bases that match TRBD1. CDR1 is MNHNS and CDR2 is SASEGT in the germline V gene. Trimming took 4 bases from V and 0 from J; bases not matched to a gene: 10. The CDR3 totals 18 residues. CDR3 coding DNA: TGTGCCAGCAGTGCCAGGGGGCGGCTCTTCGCGAACACCGGGGAGCTGTTTTTT. Translating gives CASSARGRLFANTGELFF.

This chain joins TRBV12-3 or TRBV12-4 and TRBJ1-2; D unresolved. There are 13 residues in the CDR3. Trimming took off 3 bases at V and 4 bases at J, with 9 bases between the two ends. CDR3 protein: CASSFGPVYGYTF. In DNA, the CDR3 is TGTGCCAGCAGTTTTGGTCCGGTCTATGGCTACACCTTC.

The chain recombines TRBV5-1 with TRBJ2-3; no clear D. Germline CDR1 is SGHRS and CDR2 is YFSETQ. The CDR3 loop spans 12 amino acids. The V and J ends lost 2 bases and 6 bases respectively, with 7 bases between them. Here the CDR3 reads CASSLSADTQYF. The CDR3 nucleotides read TGCGCCAGCAGCTTAAGCGCGGATACGCAGTATTTT.

V usage is TRBV7-2 and J usage is TRBJ2-3; TRBD2 is a possible D gene (5 bases). Germline CDR1 is SGHTA and CDR2 is FQGNSA. This CDR3 region has 16 residues. Trimming took 0 bases from V and 2 from J, leaving 12 bases between them. CDR3 nucleotide sequence: TGTGCCAGCAGCTTAGCGGTCGGACTTTACACAGATACGCAGTATTTT. As protein: CASSLAVGLYTDTQYF.

The chain employs TRBV27 and TRBJ2-7; TRBD2 agrees at 12 bases. Losses at the gene ends were 4 bases for V and 0 bases for J; bases not matched to a gene: 7. Germline CDR1 and CDR2: MNHEY and SMNVEV (reference sequence). The CDR3 length is 17 residues. The CDR3: CASSSLAGGPSSYEQYF. CDR3 nucleotide sequence: TGTGCCAGCAGTTCTCTAGCGGGAGGGCCCAGCTCCTACGAGCAGTACTTC.

The chain employs TRBV4-1 and TRBJ1-6; no reliable D call. V dropped 4 bases and J dropped 2 bases, with 9 bases sitting between them. The CDR3 sequence is 15 residues long. CDR1 is MGHRA and CDR2 is YSYEKL in the germline V gene. CDR3 region: CASSLVVTYNSPLHF. The DNA of the CDR3 is TGCGCCAGCAGCCTCGTTGTTACCTATAATTCACCCCTCCACTTT.

The chain uses TRBV7-2 and TRBJ1-5; D is unresolved. This CDR3 has 14 residues. Germline values: CDR1 SGHTA, CDR2 FQGNSA. V lost 5 bases and J lost 9, with 17 bases in between. CDR3 sequence reads: CASSPEAGVGPQHF. The CDR3 region has the DNA TGTGCCAGCAGCCCAGAGGCGGGCGTAGGGCCCCAGCATTTT. Using reference TRBV7-2 and TRBJ1-5 for the parts outside the CDR3, the full variable domain is GAGVSQSPSNKVTEKGKDVELRCDPISGHTALYWYRQSLGQGLEFLIYFQGNSAPDKSGLPSDRFSAERTGGSVSTLTIQRTQQEDSAVYLCASSPEAGVGPQHFGDGTRLSIL.

This chain connects TRBV6-5 to TRBJ2-7; D may be TRBD2 (5 bases). CDR3 size: 13 residues. Trimming left V 8 bases short and J 0 bases short, with 11 bases between. Germline V gives CDR1 MNHEY, CDR2 SVGAGI. CDR3 coding DNA: TGTGCCAGCTTGTCGGGGAGCTCCTACGAGCAGTACTTC. Translated, it gives CASLSGSSYEQYF.

This clone is a singleton in its sample. This rearrangement joins TRBV19 to TRBJ1-2; 11 bases line up with TRBD1. The V gene's germline CDR1 is LNHDA and CDR2 SQIVND (reference sequence). Germline trimming cut 6 bases from V and 7 bases from J; bases unmatched to any gene: 4. This CDR3 has 13 amino acids. The CDR3 region has the DNA TGTGCCAGTAGCCGGGACAGGGGGACTGGCTACACCTTC. Its translation: CASSRDRGTGYTF. Full variable domain (missing parts from reference TRBV19 and TRBJ1-2): DGGITQSPKYLFRKEGQNVTLSCEQNLNHDAMYWYRQDPGQGLRLIYYSQIVNDFQKGDIAEGYSVSREKKESFPLTVTSAQKNPTAFYLCASSRDRGTGYTFGSGTRLTVV.

The chain is built from TRBV7-9 and TRBJ2-2, with 10 bases fitting TRBD2. Germline-derived CDR1 and CDR2 are SEHNR and FQNEAQ (reference sequence). The ends lost 4 bases at V and 7 bases at J; junction bases unmatched: 12. This CDR3 is 17 amino acids long. The CDR3 nucleotides read TGTGCCAGCAGCTACCTGGGGCTAGCGGGAGCGAGCGGGGAGCTGTTTTTT. As protein: CASSYLGLAGASGELFF.

The chain is built from TRBV28 and TRBJ1-4; 8 positions match TRBD1. Germline CDR1 MDHEN, CDR2 SYDVKM. Trimming at V came to 6 bases and at J to 4 bases, leaving 10 bases not matched to a gene. CDR3 length: 16 amino acids. CDR3 loop: CASSLEGQGNNEKLFF. CDR3 DNA sequence: TGTGCCAGCAGCCTAGAAGGACAGGGCAATAATGAAAAACTGTTTTTT.